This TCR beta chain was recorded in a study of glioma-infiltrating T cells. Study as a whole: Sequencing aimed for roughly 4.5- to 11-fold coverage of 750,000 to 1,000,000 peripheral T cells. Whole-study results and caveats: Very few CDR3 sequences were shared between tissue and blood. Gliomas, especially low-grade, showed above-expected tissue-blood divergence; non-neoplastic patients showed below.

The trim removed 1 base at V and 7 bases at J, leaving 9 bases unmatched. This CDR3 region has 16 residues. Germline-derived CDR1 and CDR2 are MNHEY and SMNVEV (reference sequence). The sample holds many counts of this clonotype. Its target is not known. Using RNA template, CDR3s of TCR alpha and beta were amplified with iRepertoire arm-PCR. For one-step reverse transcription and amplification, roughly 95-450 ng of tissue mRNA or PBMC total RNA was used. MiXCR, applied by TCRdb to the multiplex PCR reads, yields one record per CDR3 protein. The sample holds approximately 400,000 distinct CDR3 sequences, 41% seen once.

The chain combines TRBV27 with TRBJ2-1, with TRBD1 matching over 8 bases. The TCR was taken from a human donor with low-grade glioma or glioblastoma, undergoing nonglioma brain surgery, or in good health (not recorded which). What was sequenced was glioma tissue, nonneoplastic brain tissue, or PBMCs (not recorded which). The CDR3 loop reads CASSLFGTGGRNEQFF. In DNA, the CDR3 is TGTGCCAGCAGTTTATTCGGCACAGGGGGTAGGAATGAGCAGTTCTTC.